This T cell receptor (beta chain) was retrieved from a study of OX40 agonist ivuxolimab in advanced cancers. Here immunoSEQ multiplex PCR was the method, and the copy in TCRdb shows in-frame clones only, minus some. The table records more than 20,000 clones, 84% of them present only once. The material was CD4+ or CD8+ T cells sorted from blood, obtained in a trial of the OX40 agonist ivuxolimab. This sequence was found in an adult with an advanced solid tumor such as melanoma, head and neck, liver or kidney cancer.

CDR3 nucleotide sequence: TGTGCCTGGAGTGTCAGGGAACCCTATGGCTACACCTTC. This encodes CAWSVREPYGYTF. The gene calls are TRBV30 and TRBJ1-2, with a possible D match to TRBD1 (5 bases). The V end lost 0 bases, the J end lost 4 bases, and 9 bases lay between the germline ends. The CDR3 spans 13 residues. Germline V gene sequence: CDR1 GTSNPN, CDR2 SVGIG (reference sequence).